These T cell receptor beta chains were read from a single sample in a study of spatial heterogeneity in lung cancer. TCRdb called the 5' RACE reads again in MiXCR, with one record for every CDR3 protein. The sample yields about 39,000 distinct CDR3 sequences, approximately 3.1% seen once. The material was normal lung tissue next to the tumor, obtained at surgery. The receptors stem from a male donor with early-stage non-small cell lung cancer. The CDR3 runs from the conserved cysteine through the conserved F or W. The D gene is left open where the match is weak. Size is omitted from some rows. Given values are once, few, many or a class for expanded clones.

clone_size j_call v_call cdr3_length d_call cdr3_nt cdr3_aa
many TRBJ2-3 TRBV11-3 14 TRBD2 TGTGCCAGCAGCCATTGGAGGGAGGGAGATACGCAGTATTTT CASSHWREGDTQYF
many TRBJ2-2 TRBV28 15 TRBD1 TGTGCCAGCAGTTCGACAGGGTCGGTGGCCGGGGAGCTGTTTTTT CASSSTGSVAGELFF
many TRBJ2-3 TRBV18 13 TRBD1 TGTGCCAGCCGGGGACAGGCGGGATATACGCAGTATTTT CASRGQAGYTQYF
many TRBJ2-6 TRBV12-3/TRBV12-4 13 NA TGTGCCAGCAGTACCTCTGGGGCCAACGTCCTGACTTTC CASSTSGANVLTF
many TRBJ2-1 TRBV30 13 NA TGTGCCTGGAGCGGGAGCTCCTACAATGAGCAGTTCTTC CAWSGSSYNEQFF
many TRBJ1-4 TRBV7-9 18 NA TGTGCCAGCAGCTTAAGGGGTTGGACAGCAGAATTGGATGAAAAACTGTTTTTT CASSLRGWTAELDEKLFF
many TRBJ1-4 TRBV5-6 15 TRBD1 TGTGCCAGCAGCCCAGGGACAGGAGACTATGAAAAACTGTTTTTT CASSPGTGDYEKLFF
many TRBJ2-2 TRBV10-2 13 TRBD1 TGCGCCAGCAACCGACAGGGGCACGGGGAGCTGTTTTTT CASNRQGHGELFF
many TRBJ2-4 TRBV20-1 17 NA TGCAGTGCTAGAGGAACGCGCGGGACAGAGCCCTTGGACATTCAGTACTTC CSARGTRGTEPLDIQYF
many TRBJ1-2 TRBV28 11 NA TGTGCCACCGGACAGTTAGGTGGCTACACCTTC CATGQLGGYTF
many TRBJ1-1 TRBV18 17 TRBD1 TGTGCCAGCTCACCGACGTCGGACAGGGCCGGAGCGGGTGAAGCTTTCTTT CASSPTSDRAGAGEAFF
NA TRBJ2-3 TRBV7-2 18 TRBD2 TGTGCCAGCAGCCCAGAAGGGACTAGCGGGGGGGTGGCAGATACGCAGTATTTT CASSPEGTSGGVADTQYF
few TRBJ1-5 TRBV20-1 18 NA TGCAGTGCTCGGGCCGGGCTTTTACAGGTTACTAGCAATCAGCCCCAGCATTTT CSARAGLLQVTSNQPQHF
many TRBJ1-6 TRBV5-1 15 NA TGCGCCAGCAGCTTGGGGGAGGGGACGAATTCACCCCTCCACTTT CASSLGEGTNSPLHF
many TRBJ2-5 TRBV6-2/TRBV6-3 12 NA TGTGCCCTGGGGTCGCCTCAAGAGACCCAGTACTTC CALGSPQETQYF
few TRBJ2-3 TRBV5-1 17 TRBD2 TGCGCCAGCAGCTTGCTCCCTAGCGGGGGGGCCGCAGATACGCAGTATTTT CASSLLPSGGAADTQYF
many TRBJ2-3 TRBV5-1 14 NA TGCGCCAGCAGCTTCGGGGCCAGCACAGATACGCAGTATTTT CASSFGASTDTQYF
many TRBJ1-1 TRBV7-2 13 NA TGTGCCAGCAGCCTGACCGAGAACACTGAAGCTTTCTTT CASSLTENTEAFF
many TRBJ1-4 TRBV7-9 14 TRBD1 TGTGCCAGCAGCCAGAGACAGGGGGTGGAAAAACTGTTTTTT CASSQRQGVEKLFF
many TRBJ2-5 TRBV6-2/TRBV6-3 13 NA TGTGCCAGCAGTTGGAGCAAGCAAGAGACCCAGTACTTC CASSWSKQETQYF
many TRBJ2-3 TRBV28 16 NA TGTGCCAGCAGCTCCGCTGAAGCGGGCGGAGTGGATACGCAGTATTTT CASSSAEAGGVDTQYF
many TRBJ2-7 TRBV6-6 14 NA TGTGCCAGCAGTTACGGCGAGTCGGGCTACGAGCAGTACTTC CASSYGESGYEQYF
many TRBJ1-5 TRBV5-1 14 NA TGCGCCAGCAGCGAGGACAGAGTTAATCAGCCCCAGCATTTT CASSEDRVNQPQHF
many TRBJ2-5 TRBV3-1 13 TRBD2 TGTGCCAGCAGCCCCCTAGCGGGTGAGGCCCAGTACTTC CASSPLAGEAQYF
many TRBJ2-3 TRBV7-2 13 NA TGTGCCAGCAGCTGGGGGAACACAGATACGCAGTATTTT CASSWGNTDTQYF
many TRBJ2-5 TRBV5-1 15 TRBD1 TGCGCCAGCAGCTTGGGGGACAGGCCCGAGGAGACCCAGTACTTC CASSLGDRPEETQYF
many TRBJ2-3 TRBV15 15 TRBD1 TGTGCCACCAGCAGCGGGACAGGCAGAACAGATACGCAGTATTTT CATSSGTGRTDTQYF
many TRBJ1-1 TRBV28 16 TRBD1 TGTGCCAGCAGTCCACCGTCCCGGGACAGGGTAACTGAAGCTTTCTTT CASSPPSRDRVTEAFF
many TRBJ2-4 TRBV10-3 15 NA TGTGCCATCAGTGAGCAGGGGACGGGGGGAAACATTCAGTACTTC CAISEQGTGGNIQYF
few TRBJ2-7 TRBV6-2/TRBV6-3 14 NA TGTGCCAGCAACCCCCGGGGGAGTTCCTACGAGCAGTACTTC CASNPRGSSYEQYF
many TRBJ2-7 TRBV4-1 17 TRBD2 TGCGCCAGCAGCCGCGGGACTAGCGGGAGAGGATCCTACGAGCAGTACTTC CASSRGTSGRGSYEQYF
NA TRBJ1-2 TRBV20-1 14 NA TGCAGTGCCAATTCCTGGGGAGGGAAATATGGCTACACCTTC CSANSWGGKYGYTF
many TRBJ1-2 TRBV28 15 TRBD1 TGTGCCAGCAGTTCCGCCGGGACAGGGAACGGAGGCTACACCTTC CASSSAGTGNGGYTF
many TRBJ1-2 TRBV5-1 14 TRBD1 TGCGCCAGCAGCTCCAGTTCAGGGGGCAGGGGCTACACCTTC CASSSSSGGRGYTF
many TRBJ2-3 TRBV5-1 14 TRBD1 TGCGCCAGCACCCCGGACAGGCCCACAGATACGCAGTATTTT CASTPDRPTDTQYF
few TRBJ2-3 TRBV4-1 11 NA TGCGCAACCAAACGGGGAGATACGCAGTATTTT CATKRGDTQYF
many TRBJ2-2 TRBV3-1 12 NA TGTGCCAGCAGCTTTCGGATCGGGGAACTGTTTTTT CASSFRIGELFF
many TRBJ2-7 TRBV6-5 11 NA TGTGCCAGCAAGACAGCCTACGAGCAGTACTTC CASKTAYEQYF
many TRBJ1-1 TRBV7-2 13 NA TGTGCCAGCAGCTCCGACATGAACACTGAAGCTTTCTTT CASSSDMNTEAFF
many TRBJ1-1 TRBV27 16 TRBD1 TGTGCCAGCAGTTTATCGACGCGACAGGGAGTGACTGAAGCTTTCTTT CASSLSTRQGVTEAFF
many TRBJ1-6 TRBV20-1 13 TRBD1 TGCAGCTCAAACAGGGGAGGCGGCTCACCCCTCCACTTT CSSNRGGGSPLHF